The 9 T cell receptor beta chains given below trace back to one sample, sequenced in a study of T cells in localized non-small cell lung cancer. Repertoires were generated with immunoSEQ multiplex PCR, while TCRdb's copy carries only in-frame clones and drops some. The table has roughly 2,000 clones, over 20% seen once. Material: normal lung tissue next to the tumor, obtained before any cancer treatment. The source of these receptors is a man aged 40 to 75 with stage I squamous cell lung carcinoma.

V usage is TRBV28 and J usage is TRBJ2-1, with TRBD2 identical over 7 bases. Unmatched junction bases numbered 15, after V lost 7 bases and J lost 9 bases. Germline values: CDR1 MDHEN, CDR2 SYDVKM. CDR3 size: 15 residues. The CDR3, as DNA: TGTGCCAGCAACCTTTTGGTGGGAGGGCAGGGTGAGCAGTTCTTC. It encodes CASNLLVGGQGEQFF.

This clone has a handful of counts. The chain uses TRBV27 and TRBJ2-6; D tentatively reads TRBD1 or TRBD2 (5 bases each). V was trimmed by 2 bases and J by 0 bases, leaving 26 bases between them. The length of the CDR3 is 22 residues. Germline V gives CDR1 MNHEY, CDR2 SMNVEV (reference sequence). The CDR3 nucleotides are TGTGCCAGCAGTTTACGGGTTTGGTTGGAGGACATGCCCCTCTCTGGGGCCAACGTCCTGACTTTC. It yields the protein CASSLRVWLEDMPLSGANVLTF.

The rearrangement uses TRBV11-3 and TRBJ2-1; D may match TRBD1 or TRBD2 (5 bases each). Germline V gives CDR1 SGHNT, CDR2 YENEEA. The CDR3 runs to 14 residues. Deletions cut 3 bases from V and 5 bases from J, with 11 bases between. The CDR3 nucleotides are TGTGCCAGCAGCTTGTACGGGACGAACAATGAGCAGTTCTTC. Its translation is CASSLYGTNNEQFF.

This clone was detected a few times. The chain carries TRBV19 and TRBJ2-6; no clear D gene. CDR3 length: 13 amino acids. V dropped 3 bases and J dropped 2 bases, with 2 bases sitting between them. Germline-derived CDR1 and CDR2 are LNHDA and SQIVND (reference sequence). The DNA for the CDR3 is TGTGCCAGTAGTATCCCTGGGGCCAACGTCCTGACTTTC. Its translation: CASSIPGANVLTF.

The DNA for the CDR3 is TGTGCCAGCAGACAGGGTTGGGGCAATGAGCAGTTCTTC. It codes for CASRQGWGNEQFF. The rearrangement uses TRBV9 and TRBJ2-1; D might be TRBD1 (6 bases). Trimming removed 5 bases from V and 6 bases from J, with 12 bases in between. Germline V gives CDR1 SGDLS, CDR2 YYNGEE. This CDR3 is 13 amino acids long.

The chain links TRBV14 to TRBJ1-5, with D hard to call. Germline loops: CDR1 SGHDN, CDR2 FVKESK. CDR3 length: 15 residues. V lost 4 bases to trimming and J lost 1 base, with 11 bases between them. The CDR3 protein is CASSPHRFSNQPQHF. CDR3 nucleotides: TGTGCCAGCAGCCCTCATCGCTTCAGCAATCAGCCCCAGCATTTT.

Within the sample, this clone is large. V is TRBV9 and J is TRBJ2-3; D possibly corresponds to TRBD1 (6 bases). In germline, CDR1 is SGDLS, CDR2 YYNGEE. This CDR3 is built from 15 residues. Trimming pared 0 bases from V and 4 bases from J, leaving 12 bases between. Here the CDR3 reads CASSVGQGLSDTQYF. CDR3 nucleotide sequence: TGTGCCAGCAGCGTAGGGCAGGGGCTCTCAGATACGCAGTATTTT.

This chain's CDR3 is CASSLGAGQTEAFF. The CDR3 DNA reads TGTGCCAGCAGCTTGGGTGCGGGACAAACTGAAGCTTTCTTT. V usage is TRBV11-3 and J usage is TRBJ1-1; the D gene is possibly TRBD1 (6 bases). CDR3 size: 14 residues. Germline lookup yields CDR1 SGHNT and CDR2 YENEEA. V lost 3 bases and J 5 bases, leaving 13 bases between the germline ends.

The chain is built from TRBV18 and TRBJ1-6, with unresolved D. In germline, CDR1 is KGHSH, CDR2 LQKENI. CDR3 size: 13 residues. With 1 base removed from V and 8 bases from J, the gap between germline ends came to 6 bases. CDR3 sequence reads: CASSPQGDSPLHF. In nucleotides, the CDR3 is TGTGCCAGCTCACCACAGGGTGATTCACCCCTCCACTTT.